This section outlines one TCR beta chain sequence together with its context. Its antigen target is currently unknown. No clone much larger than this one lies a single base away; base qualities are absent. The library was obtained by the immunoSEQ multiplex PCR assay. For the multiplex PCR, a mixture combining 60 forward primers for TCR Vbeta segments and 13 reverse primers for TCR Jbeta segments was used. The CDR3 region of rearranged TCR beta genes was amplified from genomic DNA by a multiplex PCR assay. On the Illumina HiSeq System, the amplified TCR beta libraries were sequenced as 87-base-pair reads. In the authors' own workflow: A later analysis tallied roughly 80 million unique TCR beta chains across the 666 repertoires, and some 10 million of those chains were shared by two or more donors. To remove PCR and sequencing errors, raw reads were error-corrected and collapsed into unique sequences using a nearest-neighbor algorithm that merged closely related sequences. Alignment of CDR3 sequences to IMGT reference sequences was used to assign V, D and J gene segments. For a sequence to be retained, a match of at least six nucleotides to both a V gene segment and a J gene segment was required. A rearrangement was called productive if the CDR3 had no stop codons and remained in frame with V and J, and every other rearrangement was called non-productive. CDR3 was defined by IMGT convention, running from the second conserved V-encoded cysteine to the conserved J-encoded phenylalanine. In an earlier analysis of around 540 of the donors, sequences lacking an unambiguous match to a single V gene segment were excluded. In an earlier analysis of several hundred of the donors, a V segment was called functional when productive rearrangements were above 56.7%, and segregating when the standard deviation between donors exceeded 5%. To diagnose cytomegalovirus status from the catalog of TCR beta chain sequences, a statistical classification framework was built. In a later analysis, TCR nucleotide sequences were compared against IMGT/GENE-DB human TR gene sequences so that V and J genes could be assigned. In a later analysis, CDR3 sequences and most-parsimonious VDJ recombination scenarios were assigned using the TCRdist pipeline. In a later analysis, each TCR beta chain was defined by its CDR3 amino acid sequence together with its V-gene family, and reads lacking a unique V-gene family were excluded. To address suspected cross-contamination and a sequencing artifact, a later analysis removed 550 to 750 highly shared, low-generation-probability nucleotide sequences. A later analysis calculated a clonal expansion index for each public chain from normalized within-repertoire ranks of inferred template counts. A later analysis computed generation probabilities with a VDJ recombination model fitted to out-of-frame rearrangements, and checked the results against IGoR. In a later analysis, hypergeometric tests were used to score TCR-TCR, TCR-HLA and TCR-CMV co-occurrence, with a repertoire-size bias correction applied to TCR pairs. A later analysis estimated false discovery rates by permuting HLA or CMV assignments 20 times. In a later analysis, co-occurring TCRs were grouped using DBSCAN, with TCRdist sequence similarity added in when clustering inside HLA-allele-positive subsets. Repertoires with fewer than 30,000 or more than 120,000 public chains were left out of co-occurrence clustering, as were about 5 repertoires with anomalous nucleotide sharing. TCRdb provides this immuneACCESS table in a form limited to in-frame rearrangements. Some clones are lacking; in checked studies, under half of them reflect an unresolved V gene, and why the rest are absent is not known. Clonal size and the V and J genes are those of that table, whereas D and trimming came from the DNA. The sample table contains around 52,000 clones; only one count was recorded for about 86% of them. The ten largest account for around 1.7% of the sample.

Measured from the cysteine to the phenylalanine, the CDR3 is 15 residues long. Just CDR3 DNA is preserved here, 45 bases in frame from base 1. The germline V gene gives CDR1 as LGHNT and CDR2 as FRNRAP. V and J are truncated by 5 bases and 7 bases respectively, leaving an intervening sequence of 18 bases. The data originate from a study of cytomegalovirus exposure and HLA in healthy donors (dated by TCRdb to the late 2010s). Regarding the study in general: An earlier analysis of several hundred of the donors reported around 280 Gb of sequence data and 95 million to 130 million unique TCR beta sequences obtained from some 200 million T cells. Approximately 310 gigabases of sequencing data and approximately 80 million unique TCR sequences were included in an early release covering roughly 700 HLA-typed donors. Of the roughly 400 genotyped donors, 75% to 85% were placed in the genetic ancestry cluster associated with self-reported Caucasian donors. The study aimed to test whether signatures of past pathogen exposure could be identified by cataloging public T cell receptors. The study profiled the T cell repertoires of 500 to 800 subjects by immunosequencing and related them to cytomegalovirus serostatus. A separate validation cohort of some 130 different subjects was used in addition to the approximately 670-subject first cohort. To predict cytomegalovirus infection status, the study brought together high-throughput TCR immunosequencing, statistical association of individual TCRs with disease status, and machine learning. A later analysis re-examined previously published TCR beta repertoires from roughly 720 donors and added high-resolution HLA genotyping to investigate patterns of TCR occurrence. Rather than using new phenotypic data, the later analysis identified candidate immune exposures from TCR beta sequences and from how often those sequences occurred across donors. To decide whether each TCR beta V gene segment behaved as functional or pseudogenic, an earlier analysis of several hundred of the donors relied on high-throughput TCR beta sequencing. Alongside the repertoire data, information on donor age, sex, ethnicity and CMV serostatus was compiled. A later genetic analysis took genome-wide SNP genotypes for about 55% of the 666 donors and used that subset as a discovery cohort. Every repertoire in the discovery cohort had been generated on one and the same sequencing platform. HLA typing included class I and class II loci at four-digit resolution. Typing coverage varied by locus: about 629-630 donors for A, B, C, DRB1 and DQB1; some 520 for DQA1; 600 to 610 for DPA1; approximately 450 for DPB1. Four to six DR-DQ haplotypes were handled as single units for association and clustering, since linkage in the cohort was strong. On average, roughly 240,000 unique TCR beta nucleotide sequences were sequenced per donor among a few hundred genotyped donors of the cohort, with roughly 18% of those sequences being non-productive. Here is what the overall study found, with its caveats: Correlated functional status among segregating V segments might reflect linkage disequilibrium, but an unknown experimental factor could not be ruled out. Roughly uniform sequencing depth across donors was assumed in presence/absence analyses, although this assumption may not hold. An association between a missense DCLRE1C variant and V-gene and J-gene trimming of TCR beta chains was found in a later genetic analysis and replicated in an independent cohort. At a false discovery rate of 0.05, a later analysis linked some 17,000 TCR beta sequences to specific HLA alleles. A few of the identified cytomegalovirus-associated TCR beta chains were confirmed in vitro to be specific for cytomegalovirus antigens. This cohort had only TCR beta chains sequenced, and the lack of alpha or paired-chain data limited which features could be detected. The study gave a list of 150 to 200 TCR beta chains associated with cytomegalovirus. Because counts were too low, about 18 rarely observed V segments, including chromosome 9 orphons, were excluded from the earlier analysis of 587 of the donors. In a later analysis, HLA-associated TCR beta chains showed more clonal expansion and lower generation probabilities than non-associated chains that were equally common. A later analysis found that TCR association rates varied across HLA loci, with DRB1 alleles showing the most associated TCRs and HLA-C alleles the fewest. A later genetic analysis reported fewer N-insertions in productive TCRs among donors in an Asian-associated ancestry cluster than the roughly 670-donor mean. A further reported finding was that TCR beta sequences accurately predicted the HLA-A and HLA-B alleles for most subjects in the first cohort. Across donors, most TCR sequences were observed very rarely, whereas some public TCRs were present in many individuals. Broadly in line with IMGT annotations, most TCR beta V segments showed up in productive rearrangements about 90% or about 30% of the time in an earlier analysis of 587 of the donors. HLA typing was unavailable for some donors at each locus, so association tests used only the typed subset. The only immune exposure information available for the cohort was CMV serostatus. Cytomegalovirus status was reported to be diagnosed by the classifier with high specificity and sensitivity in both the original and validation cohorts. Most CMV-associated TCR beta chains appeared to be HLA-restricted in a later analysis, and the HLA associations seemed to be driven largely by CMV exposure. According to a later analysis, parvovirus B19, influenza, CMV and Epstein-Barr virus appeared linked to several top co-occurrence clusters. According to the authors, the approach could potentially be generalized to other disease states and immunological phenotypes. When HLA alleles, especially DR and DQ, strongly co-occurred, TCR associations were difficult to assign to individual alleles. Some IMGT-functional V segments, including TRBV6-2 and TRBV6-3, could not be distinguished by the 87-base-pair reads and were therefore excluded. A cluster of highly shared sequence variants was judged likely to represent a technical artifact of the sequencing pipeline.

The cohort comprised hundreds of healthy bone marrow donors. At the time of sampling, all cohort members were nominally healthy, though unrecorded immune exposures were likely present. The donor was CMV seronegative and belonged to the group of several hundred seronegative cohort members. Each donor provided a peripheral blood sample, and peripheral blood mononuclear cells were used for TCR beta sequencing. The Qiagen DNeasy Blood Extraction Kit was used to extract genomic DNA from the blood cell samples. This sequence uses TRBV12-5 and TRBJ1-5; the D gene is perhaps TRBD1, on 5 matching bases. Sequenced sample: PBMCs. This sequence originates from a man aged 40-50 years in good health and CMV-seronegative. This receptor carries the CDR3 CASGPYRGKKQPQHF. In nucleotides, the sequence is TGTGCTAGTGGTCCCTATAGGGGTAAGAAACAGCCCCAGCATTTT.